This record covers a single T cell receptor (beta chain). The antigen is undetermined. The data derive from a study of beta chain features in type 1 diabetes. Findings and limits, study-wide: In all four CD4+ subsets, TCRB CDR3 length was significantly, moderately reduced in type 1 diabetes. There was no resolution here of whether HLA type influences TCRB rearrangement.

Sequenced material consisted of expressed TCRB transcripts (all of the isolated RNA was reverse transcribed). The assay was immunoSEQ multiplex PCR, and TCRdb's table has in-frame clones only and misses some. The sample yields about 340,000 clones, 13% seen once. Trimming at V came to 0 bases and at J to 3 bases, leaving 8 bases not matched to a gene. The CDR3 has 17 residues. Germline values: CDR1 MGHRA, CDR2 YSYEKL. Sequencing was done on a sample of naive CD4+ T cells from blood. This clonotype was sampled from a young woman with type 1 diabetes. The V gene is TRBV4-1, the J gene TRBJ2-3; 8 bases match TRBD2. The CDR3 loop reads CASSQEGTSYGTDTQYF. As DNA, the CDR3 is TGCGCCAGCAGCCAAGAGGGGACTAGTTATGGAACAGATACGCAGTATTTT.